This T cell receptor beta chain stems from a study of blood T cell repertoires in COVID-19. Background on the study: Sites across the United States, Italy and Spain contributed samples from acute and convalescent COVID-19.

As originally analysed: Nucleated cell number was recorded as an estimate derived from reference gene primer amplification. The protocol was immunoSEQ multiplex PCR, while the TCRdb copy is restricted to in-frame clones and leaves out a portion. V and J calls and clone size are those listed in that table; D and trimming were worked out from the DNA. The repertoire holds 300,000 to 400,000 clones, with about 89% as singletons. The CDR3 is made up of 16 amino acids. V trimming: 3 bases; J trimming: 5 bases; junction bases outside the gene matches: 11. Germline V gene lookup returns CDR1 SGHAT and CDR2 FQNNGV.

This sequence was found in a woman aged 45-65 years who had recovered from COVID-19. Sequencing was carried out using peripheral blood. V is TRBV11-2 and J is TRBJ2-5; the match to TRBD2 covers 8 bases. CDR3: CASSLRGVPPGETQYF. DNA for the CDR3: TGTGCCAGCAGCTTGCGGGGGGTCCCCCCAGGGGAGACCCAGTACTTC.